What follows describes a single T cell receptor (beta chain). Antigen: not known. Germline V lookup: CDR1 LNHDA, CDR2 SQIVND (reference sequence). V shed 4 bases and J 7 bases; nucleotides not matched to a gene: 6. This CDR3 has 15 amino acids. This sample stems from a study of graft-versus-host responses after intestinal transplantation. Assay used: immunoSEQ multiplex PCR; TCRdb lists only in-frame clones, some missing. Here the sample spans about 93,000 clones, 85% to 95% being singletons. Points from the study as a whole: Early declines in HvG clones that occurred post-transplant were associated with peak circulating GvH clone levels.

The sequenced sample was unstimulated CD8+ T cells sorted from spleen or lymph node cells, obtained before intestinal transplant. V usage is TRBV19 and J usage is TRBJ1-6, with TRBD1 matching 8 bases. This receptor was identified in a human donor who received an intestinal transplant. CDR3 nucleotide sequence: TGTGCCAGTAGTAGAGCCGGGACAGGAAATTCACCCCTCCACTTT. It translates to CASSRAGTGNSPLHF.